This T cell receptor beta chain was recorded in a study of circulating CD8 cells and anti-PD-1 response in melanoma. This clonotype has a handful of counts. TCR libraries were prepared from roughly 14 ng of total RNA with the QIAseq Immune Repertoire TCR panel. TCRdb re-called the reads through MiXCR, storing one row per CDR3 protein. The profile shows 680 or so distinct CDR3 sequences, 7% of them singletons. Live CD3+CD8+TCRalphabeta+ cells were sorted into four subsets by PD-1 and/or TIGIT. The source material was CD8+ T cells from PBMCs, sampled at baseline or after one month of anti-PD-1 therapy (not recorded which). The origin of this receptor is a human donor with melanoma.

CDR3: CASSRGVSGGAYEQFF. CDR3 bases: TGCGCCAGCAGCCGAGGAGTGAGCGGGGGGGCCTATGAGCAGTTCTTC. This sequence joins TRBV4-1 and TRBJ2-1; 10 bases align to TRBD2. The CDR3 has 16 amino acids. With V trimmed by 4 bases and J by 8 bases, 11 bases remained unmatched. Germline V gene sequence: CDR1 MGHRA, CDR2 YSYEKL.